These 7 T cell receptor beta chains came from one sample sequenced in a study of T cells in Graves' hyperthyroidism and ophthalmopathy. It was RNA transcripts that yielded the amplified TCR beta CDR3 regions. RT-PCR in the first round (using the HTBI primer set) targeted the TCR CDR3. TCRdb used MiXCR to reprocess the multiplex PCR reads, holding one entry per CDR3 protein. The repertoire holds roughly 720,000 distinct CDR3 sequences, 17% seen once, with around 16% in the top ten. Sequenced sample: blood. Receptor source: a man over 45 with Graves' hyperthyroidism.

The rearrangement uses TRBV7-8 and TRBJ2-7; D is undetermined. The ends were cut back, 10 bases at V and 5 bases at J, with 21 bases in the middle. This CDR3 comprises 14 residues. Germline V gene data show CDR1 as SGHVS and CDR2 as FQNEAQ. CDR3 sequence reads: CATQEFVEGDEQYF. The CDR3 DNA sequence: TGTGCCACGCAGGAATTCGTTGAAGGTGACGAGCAGTACTTC.

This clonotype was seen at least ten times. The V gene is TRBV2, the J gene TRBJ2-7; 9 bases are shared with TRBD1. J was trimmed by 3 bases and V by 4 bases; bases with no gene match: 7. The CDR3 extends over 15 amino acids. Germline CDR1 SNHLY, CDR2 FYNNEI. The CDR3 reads CASSGGQGTIYEQYF. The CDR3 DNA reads TGTGCCAGCAGTGGAGGACAGGGGACTATCTACGAGCAGTACTTC.

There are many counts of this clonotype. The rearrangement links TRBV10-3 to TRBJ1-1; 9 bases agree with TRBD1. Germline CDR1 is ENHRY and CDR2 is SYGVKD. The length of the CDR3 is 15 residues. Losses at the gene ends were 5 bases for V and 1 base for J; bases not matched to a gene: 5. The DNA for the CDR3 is TGTGCCATCAGTCGAAACAGGGGGCCGAACACTGAAGCTTTCTTT. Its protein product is CAISRNRGPNTEAFF.

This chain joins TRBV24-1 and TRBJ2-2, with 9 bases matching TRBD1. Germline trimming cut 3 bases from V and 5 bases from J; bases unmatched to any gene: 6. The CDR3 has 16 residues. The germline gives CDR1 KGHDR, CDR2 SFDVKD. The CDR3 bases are TGTGCCACCAGTGATGGAGGGACAGGGTGGACCGGGGAGCTGTTTTTT. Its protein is CATSDGGTGWTGELFF.

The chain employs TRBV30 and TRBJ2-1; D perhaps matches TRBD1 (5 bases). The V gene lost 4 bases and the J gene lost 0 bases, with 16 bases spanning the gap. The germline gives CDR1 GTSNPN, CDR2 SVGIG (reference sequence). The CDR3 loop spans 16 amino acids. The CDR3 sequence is CAWKEAYRNSYNEQFF. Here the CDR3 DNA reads TGTGCCTGGAAAGAGGCTTACAGGAACTCCTACAATGAGCAGTTCTTC.

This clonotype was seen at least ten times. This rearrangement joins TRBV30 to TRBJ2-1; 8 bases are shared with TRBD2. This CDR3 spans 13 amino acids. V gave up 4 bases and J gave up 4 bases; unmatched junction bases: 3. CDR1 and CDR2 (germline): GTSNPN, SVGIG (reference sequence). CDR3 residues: CAWTSGPYNEQFF. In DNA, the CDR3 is TGTGCCTGGACTAGCGGGCCATACAATGAGCAGTTCTTC.

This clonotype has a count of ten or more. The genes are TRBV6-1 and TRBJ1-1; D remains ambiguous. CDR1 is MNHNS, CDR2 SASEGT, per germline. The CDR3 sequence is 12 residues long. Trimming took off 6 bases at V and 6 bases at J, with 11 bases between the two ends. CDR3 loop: CASRSVGSEAFF. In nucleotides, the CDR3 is TGTGCCAGCAGGTCGGTGGGCTCTGAAGCTTTCTTT.